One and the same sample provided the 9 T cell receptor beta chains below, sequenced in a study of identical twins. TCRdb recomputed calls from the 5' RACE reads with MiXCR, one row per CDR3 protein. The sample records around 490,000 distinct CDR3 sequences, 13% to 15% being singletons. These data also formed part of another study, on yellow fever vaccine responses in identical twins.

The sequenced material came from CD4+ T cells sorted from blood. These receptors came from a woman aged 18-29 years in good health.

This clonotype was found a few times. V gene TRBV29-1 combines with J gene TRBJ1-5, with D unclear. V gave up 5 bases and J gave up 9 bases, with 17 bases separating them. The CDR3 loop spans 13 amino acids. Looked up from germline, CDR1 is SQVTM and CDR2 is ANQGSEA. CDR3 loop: CSVSPGGSWPQHF. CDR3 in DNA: TGCAGCGTTAGTCCCGGCGGGTCTTGGCCCCAGCATTTT.

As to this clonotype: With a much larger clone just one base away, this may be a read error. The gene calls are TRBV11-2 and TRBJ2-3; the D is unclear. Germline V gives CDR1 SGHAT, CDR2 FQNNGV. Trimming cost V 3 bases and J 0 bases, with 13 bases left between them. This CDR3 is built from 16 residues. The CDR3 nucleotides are TGTGCCAGCAGCTTCATAGGACCCGTTAGCACAGATACGCAGTATTTT. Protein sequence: CASSFIGPVSTDTQYF. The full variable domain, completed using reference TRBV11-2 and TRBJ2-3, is EAGVAQSPRYKIIEKRQSVAFWCNPISGHATLYWYQQILGQGPKLLIQFQNNGVVDDSQLPKDRFSAERLKGVDSTLKIQPAKLEDSAVYLCASSFIGPVSTDTQYFGPGTRLTVL.

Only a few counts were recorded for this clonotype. The CDR3 loop reads CASSEAGENTEAFF. DNA for the CDR3: TGTGCCAGCAGTGAAGCAGGGGAGAACACTGAAGCTTTCTTT. The rearrangement joins TRBV2 to TRBJ1-1; weak D call: TRBD1 (5 bases). Deletions cut 0 bases from V and 1 base from J, with 6 bases between. Germline V CDR1 and CDR2: SNHLY, FYNNEI. The CDR3 length is 14 residues.

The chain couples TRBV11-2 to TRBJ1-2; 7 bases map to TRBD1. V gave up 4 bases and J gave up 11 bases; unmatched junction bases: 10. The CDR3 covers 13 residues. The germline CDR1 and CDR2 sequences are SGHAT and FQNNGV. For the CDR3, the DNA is TGTGCCAGCAGCTCGCCCGGAGGGGGCGGATACACCTTC. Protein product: CASSSPGGGGYTF.

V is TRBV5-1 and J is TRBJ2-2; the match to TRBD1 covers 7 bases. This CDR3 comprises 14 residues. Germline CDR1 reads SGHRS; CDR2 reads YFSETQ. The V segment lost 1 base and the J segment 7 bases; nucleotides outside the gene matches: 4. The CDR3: CASSLTGDGGELFF. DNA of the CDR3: TGCGCCAGCAGCTTGACAGGGGACGGCGGGGAGCTGTTTTTT.

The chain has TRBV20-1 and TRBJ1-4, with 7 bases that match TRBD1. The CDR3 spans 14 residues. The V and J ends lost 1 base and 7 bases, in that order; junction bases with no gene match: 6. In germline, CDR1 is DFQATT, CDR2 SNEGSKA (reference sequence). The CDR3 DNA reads TGCAGTGCTAGAGCGGAAGGGGGCTCTGAAAAACTGTTTTTT. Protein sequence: CSARAEGGSEKLFF.

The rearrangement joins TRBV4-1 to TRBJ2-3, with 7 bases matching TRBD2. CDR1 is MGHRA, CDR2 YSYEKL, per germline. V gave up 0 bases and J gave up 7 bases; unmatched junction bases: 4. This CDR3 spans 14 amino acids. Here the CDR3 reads CASSQEPAGYTQYF. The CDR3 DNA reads TGCGCCAGCAGCCAAGAGCCAGCGGGATATACGCAGTATTTT.

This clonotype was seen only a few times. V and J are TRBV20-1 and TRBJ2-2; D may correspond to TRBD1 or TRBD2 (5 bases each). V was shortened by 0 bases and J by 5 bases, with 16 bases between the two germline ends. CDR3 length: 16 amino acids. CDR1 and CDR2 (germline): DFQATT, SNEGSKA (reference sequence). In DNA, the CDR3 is TGCAGTGCTAGAGATCTAAGTGGGGGAAGGACCGGGGAGCTGTTTTTT. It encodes CSARDLSGGRTGELFF.

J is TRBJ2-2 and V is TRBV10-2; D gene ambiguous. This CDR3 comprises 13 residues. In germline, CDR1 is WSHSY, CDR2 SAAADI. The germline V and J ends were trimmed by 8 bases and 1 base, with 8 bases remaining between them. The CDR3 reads CASAQLNTGELFF. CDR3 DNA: TGCGCCAGCGCACAGCTGAACACCGGGGAGCTGTTTTTT.